This T cell receptor (beta chain) derives from a study of T cells in Graves' hyperthyroidism and ophthalmopathy. On the study more broadly: Peripheral blood was drawn at first diagnosis, prior to all treatment. Findings and limits, study-wide: It was a median about 7.1 months before onset that the model predicted ophthalmopathy. Most thyroid clonotypes that were expanded above 0.001 also turned up in blood.

Regions amplified from RNA transcripts were the TCR beta CDR3 regions. The primer set for the first-round RT-PCR of the TCR CDR3 was HTBI. From the multiplex PCR reads, TCRdb called clonotypes with MiXCR, one entry per CDR3 protein. The sample contains 390,000 or so distinct CDR3 sequences, roughly 14% of which appear only once. Germline CDR1 reads KGHDR; CDR2 reads SFDVKD. The V and J ends lost 4 bases and 6 bases respectively, with 14 bases between them. The CDR3 loop spans 15 amino acids. This clonotype has a handful of counts. Its antigen is as yet unknown. Sequenced sample: blood. The sequence derives from a man between 18 and 35 years old with Graves' ophthalmopathy. The J gene is TRBJ2-2, the V gene TRBV24-1; D perhaps matches TRBD2 (5 bases). As DNA, the CDR3 is TGTGCCACCAGTGAGGGTGGGAGTGCGGCCGGGGAGCTGTTTTTT. This sequence encodes CATSEGGSAAGELFF.